These 19 T cell receptor beta chains were all obtained from the same sample, sequenced in a study of regulatory T cells in long-lasting Graves disease. Time point here: persistent/refractory GD, antithyroid drugs over 5 years with positive TRAb. PBMCs provided the RNA from which the TCR library was made. Arm-PCR of CDR3 regions and iRepertoire HTBI primers were used to build TCR beta libraries. Using its own MiXCR run on the multiplex PCR reads, TCRdb lists one record per CDR3 protein. The data show 400,000 to 500,000 distinct CDR3 sequences, around a fifth seen once. Sequenced material: peripheral blood mononuclear cells (PBMCs), taken when the disease was refractory, from a patient treated with antithyroid drugs. Every receptor here comes from a female donor with Graves disease.

This clonotype has a handful of counts. J is TRBJ1-1 and V is TRBV6-1; a weak D match, TRBD1 (6 bases). Germline-derived CDR1 and CDR2 are MNHNS and SASEGT. The CDR3 covers 14 residues. With 7 bases removed from V and 5 bases from J, the gap between germline ends came to 17 bases. The CDR3 nucleotides are TGTGCCAGCACCCTTGTGCAGGGGTCTACTGAAGCTTTCTTT. Protein: CASTLVQGSTEAFF.

The V call is TRBV6-2 or TRBV6-3, the J call TRBJ1-1, with D possibly being TRBD1 (5 bases). The CDR3 runs to 14 residues. Trimming took 4 bases from V and 3 from J, leaving 12 bases between them. The germline V gene has CDR1 MNHEY and CDR2 SVGEGT. The CDR3 here is CASSLGPSHTEAFF. CDR3 nucleotides: TGTGCCAGCAGTTTGGGACCCTCGCACACTGAAGCTTTCTTT.

This clonotype was counted between two and nine times. The CDR3 bases are TGTGCCAGCAGTTACTCGAAAGGGGGCACTGAAGCTTTCTTT. Translation gives CASSYSKGGTEAFF. V usage is TRBV6-9 and J usage is TRBJ1-1; a possible D gene is TRBD1 (6 bases). CDR3 length: 14 residues. Trimming removed 3 bases from V and 4 bases from J, with 12 bases in between. Germline CDR1 is MNHGY and CDR2 is SVAAGI.

The chain recombines TRBV30 with TRBJ1-1, with D hard to call. In germline, CDR1 is GTSNPN, CDR2 SVGIG (reference sequence). This CDR3 has 12 residues. Trimming took off 3 bases at V and 10 bases at J, with 15 bases between the two ends. This chain's CDR3 is CAWRPSGVGAFF. In DNA, the CDR3 is TGTGCCTGGAGGCCGTCGGGTGTCGGAGCTTTCTTT.

This clonotype was counted ten times or more. This sequence joins TRBV28 and TRBJ1-1; D gene ambiguous. Germline CDR1 and CDR2: MDHEN and SYDVKM. The V end was cut by 9 bases, the J end by 1 base, with 9 bases between. CDR3 length: 12 residues. The CDR3 here is CASARPNTEAFF. The CDR3 DNA reads as TGTGCCAGTGCCCGACCGAACACTGAAGCTTTCTTT.

This clonotype was found many times. V and J are TRBV6-2 or TRBV6-3 and TRBJ1-2; no reliable D call. The CDR3 runs to 13 residues. Germline loops: CDR1 MNHEY, CDR2 SVGEGT. V lost 2 bases and J lost 10, with 14 bases in between. CDR3 protein: CASSYGQYYFYTF. In DNA, the CDR3 is TGTGCCAGCAGTTACGGCCAATACTACTTCTACACCTTC.

The CDR3 nucleotides are TGTGCCAGCAGCCGCCAGGGGTTAAGCACTGAAGCTTTCTTT. Translating gives CASSRQGLSTEAFF. This chain connects TRBV7-8 to TRBJ1-1; tentatively, D is TRBD1 (6 bases). The CDR3 is 14 amino acids. In germline, CDR1 is SGHVS, CDR2 FQNEAQ. Trimming shortened V by 5 bases and J by 4 bases, and 14 bases separated the two germline ends.

This chain links TRBV20-1 with TRBJ1-5; D not resolved. This CDR3 is 14 amino acids long. Germline assignment: CDR1 DFQATT and CDR2 SNEGSKA (reference sequence). Trimming took off 5 bases at V and 3 bases at J, with 14 bases between the two ends. This CDR3 is CSAAPTDINQPQHF. Written as DNA, the CDR3 is TGCAGTGCTGCCCCGACGGATATCAATCAGCCCCAGCATTTT.

In the case of this clonotype: The conserved final phenylalanine or tryptophan is absent from the CDR3, which likely points to a read error. This chain uses TRBV7-2 with TRBJ2-5; 8 bases map to TRBD2. V lost 3 bases, J lost 4 bases, and 7 bases stayed unmatched. CDR3 size: 15 residues. Germline CDR1 SGHTA, CDR2 FQGNSA. CDR3 DNA sequence: TGTGCCAGCAGCTTGGATCGGGGGGGCGGAGAGACCCAGTACCTC. Protein sequence: CASSLDRGGGETQYL.

This clonotype has just a few counts. This rearrangement joins TRBV6-2 or TRBV6-3 to TRBJ2-4; the match to TRBD1 covers 7 bases. V lost 5 bases to trimming and J lost 0 bases; unmatched junction nucleotides: 7. The germline V gene encodes CDR1 MNHEY and CDR2 SVGEGT. The CDR3 is made up of 16 amino acids. CDR3 DNA sequence: TGTGCCAGCAGTGTCGCCGGGACAGTAGCCAAAAACATTCAGTACTTC. Protein sequence: CASSVAGTVAKNIQYF.

V usage is TRBV9 and J usage is TRBJ2-5, with 16 bases aligning to TRBD2. The junction had 3 bases not matched to a gene; V was cut back by 2 bases and J by 2 bases. There are 17 residues in the CDR3. Germline assignment: CDR1 SGDLS and CDR2 YYNGEE. CDR3 in amino acids: CASSVGLAGGGQETQYF. Here the CDR3 DNA reads TGTGCCAGCAGCGTGGGACTAGCGGGAGGGGGTCAAGAGACCCAGTACTTC. Based on the CDR3 plus reference TRBV9 and TRBJ2-5, the full variable domain is DSGVTQTPKHLITATGQRVTLRCSPRSGDLSVYWYQQSLDQGLQFLIQYYNGEERAKGNILERFSAQQFPDLHSELNLSSLELGDSALYFCASSVGLAGGGQETQYFGPGTRLLVL.

This clonotype turned up a few times. The rearrangement joins TRBV10-3 to TRBJ2-7; no firm D call. The CDR3 has 14 residues. The germline V gene encodes CDR1 ENHRY and CDR2 SYGVKD. The ends were cut back, 0 bases at V and 9 bases at J, with 15 bases in the middle. Written as DNA, the CDR3 is TGTGCCATCAGTGAGTCGACTCGGGCAGTCGGGCAGTACTTC. Protein product: CAISESTRAVGQYF.

This clonotype was counted many times. Here the CDR3 DNA reads TGTGCCAGCATACTTACAGGGGGCTCCTACGAGCAGTACTTC. Its protein is CASILTGGSYEQYF. The rearrangement uses TRBV28 and TRBJ2-7; 8 bases match TRBD1. Germline assignment: CDR1 MDHEN and CDR2 SYDVKM. This CDR3 has 14 residues. V lost 7 bases, J lost 0 bases, and 5 bases stayed unmatched.

Concerning this clonotype itself: A much more abundant neighbour one base away suggests this may be a read error. V is TRBV27 and J is TRBJ2-2, with 12 bases matching TRBD2. The CDR3 sequence is 16 residues long. Germline-derived CDR1 and CDR2 are MNHEY and SMNVEV (reference sequence). CDR3 nucleotide sequence: TGTGCCAGCAGTTTCCTAGCGGGGGGGCCCACCGAGGAGCTGTTTTTT. Translating gives CASSFLAGGPTEELFF.

This clonotype was detected ten times or more. This chain links TRBV2 with TRBJ2-5; the D gene is possibly TRBD2 (7 bases). Trimming pared 7 bases from V and 2 bases from J, leaving 11 bases between. Germline V gene lookup returns CDR1 SNHLY and CDR2 FYNNEI. The CDR3 runs 13 residues. For the CDR3, the DNA is TGTGCCAGCAAGGGGGGGGGACAAGAGACCCAGTACTTC. It translates to CASKGGGQETQYF.

This clonotype was counted between two and nine times. This chain joins TRBV19 and TRBJ2-5, with D perhaps given as TRBD1 or TRBD2 (5 bases each). Germline values: CDR1 LNHDA, CDR2 SQIVND (reference sequence). The V end was cut by 3 bases, the J end by 3 bases, with 11 bases between. CDR3 size: 14 residues. The CDR3 region has the DNA TGTGCCAGTAGTATCCGGGACCCTAAAGAGACCCAGTACTTC. As protein: CASSIRDPKETQYF.

The sample holds many counts of this clonotype. The chain couples TRBV6-2 or TRBV6-3 to TRBJ2-7; TRBD1 matches 9 bases. The CDR3 sequence is 16 residues long. V lost 0 bases to trimming and J lost 7 bases; unmatched junction nucleotides: 10. Germline assignment: CDR1 MNHEY and CDR2 SVGEGT. This CDR3 reads CASSYSSTGQGREQYF. CDR3 DNA: TGTGCCAGCAGTTACTCGAGTACGGGACAGGGCAGGGAGCAGTACTTC.

This clonotype showed up many times. This CDR3 is CASSSYRSYEQYF. CDR3 bases: TGTGCCAGCAGTTCGTACAGGAGTTACGAGCAGTACTTC. V is TRBV28 and J is TRBJ2-7; a possible D gene is TRBD1 (5 bases). The CDR3 sequence is 13 residues long. Trimming pared 4 bases from V and 4 bases from J, leaving 11 bases between. Germline values: CDR1 MDHEN, CDR2 SYDVKM.

This clonotype was counted ten times or more. The chain uses TRBV11-1 and TRBJ2-7, with a weak D call TRBD2 (6 bases). The CDR3 runs 14 residues. The germline V and J ends were trimmed by 0 bases and 6 bases, with 12 bases remaining between them. CDR1 is SGHAT and CDR2 is FQDESV in the germline V gene (reference sequence). CDR3 protein: CASSLARGVGEQYF. CDR3 in DNA: TGTGCCAGCAGCTTAGCGCGCGGGGTTGGCGAGCAGTACTTC.